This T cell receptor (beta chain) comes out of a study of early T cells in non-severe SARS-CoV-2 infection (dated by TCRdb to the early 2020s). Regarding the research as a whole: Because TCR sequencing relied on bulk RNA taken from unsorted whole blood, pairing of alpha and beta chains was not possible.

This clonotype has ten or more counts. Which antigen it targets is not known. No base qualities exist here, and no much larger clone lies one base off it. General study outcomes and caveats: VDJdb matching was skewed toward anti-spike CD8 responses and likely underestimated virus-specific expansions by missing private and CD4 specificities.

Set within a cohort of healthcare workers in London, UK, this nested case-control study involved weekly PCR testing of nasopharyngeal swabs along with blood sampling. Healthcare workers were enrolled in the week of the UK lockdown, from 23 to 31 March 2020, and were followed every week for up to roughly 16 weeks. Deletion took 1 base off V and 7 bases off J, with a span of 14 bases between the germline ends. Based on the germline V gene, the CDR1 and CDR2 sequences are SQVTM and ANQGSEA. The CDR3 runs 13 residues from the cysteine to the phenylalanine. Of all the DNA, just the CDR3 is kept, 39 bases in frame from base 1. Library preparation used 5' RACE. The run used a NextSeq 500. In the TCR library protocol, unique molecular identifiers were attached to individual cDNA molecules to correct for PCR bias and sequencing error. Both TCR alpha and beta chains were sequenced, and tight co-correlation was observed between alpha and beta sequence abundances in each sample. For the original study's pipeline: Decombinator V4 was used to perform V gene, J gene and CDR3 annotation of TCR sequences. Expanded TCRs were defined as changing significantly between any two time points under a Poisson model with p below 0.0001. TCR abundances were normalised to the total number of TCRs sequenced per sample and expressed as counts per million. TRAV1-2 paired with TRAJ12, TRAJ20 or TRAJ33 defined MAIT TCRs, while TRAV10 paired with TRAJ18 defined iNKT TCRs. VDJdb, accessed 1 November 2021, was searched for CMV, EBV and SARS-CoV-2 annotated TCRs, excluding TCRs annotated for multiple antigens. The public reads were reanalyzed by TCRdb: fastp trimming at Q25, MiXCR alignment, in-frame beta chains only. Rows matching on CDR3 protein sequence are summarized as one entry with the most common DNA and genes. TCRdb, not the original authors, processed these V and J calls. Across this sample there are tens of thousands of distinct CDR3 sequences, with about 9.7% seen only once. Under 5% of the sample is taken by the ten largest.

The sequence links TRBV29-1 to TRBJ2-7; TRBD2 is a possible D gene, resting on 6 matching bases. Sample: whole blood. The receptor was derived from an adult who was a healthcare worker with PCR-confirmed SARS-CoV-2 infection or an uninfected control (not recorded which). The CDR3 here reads CSVEVQGGKEQYF. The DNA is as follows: TGCAGCGTTGAAGTGCAGGGAGGAAAGGAGCAGTACTTC.